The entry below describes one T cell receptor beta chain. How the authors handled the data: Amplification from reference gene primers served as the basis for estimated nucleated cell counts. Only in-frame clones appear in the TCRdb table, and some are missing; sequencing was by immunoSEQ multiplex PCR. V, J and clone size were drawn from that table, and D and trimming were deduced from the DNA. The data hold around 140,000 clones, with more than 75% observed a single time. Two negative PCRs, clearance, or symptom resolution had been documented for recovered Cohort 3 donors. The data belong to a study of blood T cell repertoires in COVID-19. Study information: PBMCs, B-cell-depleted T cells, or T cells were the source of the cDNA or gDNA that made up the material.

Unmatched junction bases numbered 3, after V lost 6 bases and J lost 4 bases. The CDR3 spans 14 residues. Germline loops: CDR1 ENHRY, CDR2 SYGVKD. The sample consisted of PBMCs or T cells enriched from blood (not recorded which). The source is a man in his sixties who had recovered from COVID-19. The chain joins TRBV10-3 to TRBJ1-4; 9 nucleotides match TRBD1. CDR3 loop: CAIRGTGINEKLFF. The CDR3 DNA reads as TGTGCCATCAGGGGGACAGGGATTAATGAAAAACTGTTTTTT.